Shown below are 14 T cell receptor beta chains from a single sample sequenced in a study of shared clonotypes between healthy human individuals. Only in-frame clones appear in the TCRdb table, and some are missing; sequencing was by immunoSEQ multiplex PCR. This table holds fewer than 700,000 clones, around 76% found once. Sample: PBMCs. The receptors stem from a middle-aged woman in good health. Some clones in this sample may be carry-over from other donors' samples.

This clone was seen a few times. CDR3 amino acids: CARSLAVLAGGYEQFF. The CDR3 DNA follows: TGTGCCAGAAGCTTGGCCGTACTAGCGGGAGGATATGAGCAGTTCTTC. The chain recombines TRBV5-3 with TRBJ2-1; TRBD2 aligns across 12 bases. TRBV5-3 is an ORF, and what it does is uncertain. The CDR3 has 16 residues. The trim removed 0 bases at V and 8 bases at J, leaving 6 bases unmatched.

Concerning this clone itself: Germline is not matched at one junction end, which may reflect a read error. The chain has TRBV7-2 and TRBJ2-5; D is ambiguous. This CDR3 is 13 amino acids long. Germline V gene data show CDR1 as SGHTA and CDR2 as FQGNSA. The CDR3: CASSLSPQGTQYF. The CDR3, as DNA: TGTGCCAGCAGCTTATCCCCACAAGGGACCCAGTACTTC.

The chain employs TRBV6-6 and TRBJ2-5; D is perhaps TRBD1 or TRBD2 (5 bases each). The CDR3 runs to 14 residues. The germline V gene has CDR1 MNHNY and CDR2 SVGAGI (reference sequence). The V gene lost 5 bases and the J gene lost 5 bases, with 15 bases spanning the gap. This chain's CDR3 is CASSLASAGETQYF. In DNA form, the CDR3 reads TGTGCCAGCAGTCTAGCTTCCGCAGGGGAGACCCAGTACTTC.

The chain is built from TRBV10-3 and TRBJ1-2, with TRBD1 identical over 7 bases. This CDR3 contains 14 residues. The ends lost 10 bases at V and 12 bases at J; junction bases unmatched: 20. Germline CDR1 is ENHRY and CDR2 is SYGVKD. Here the CDR3 reads CATRADVGTVFDTF. As DNA, the CDR3 is TGTGCCACCCGGGCCGATGTCGGGACAGTATTCGACACCTTC.

The genes are TRBV2 and TRBJ2-1; maybe TRBD2 (6 bases). Per germline, CDR1 SNHLY and CDR2 FYNNEI. Trimming left V 4 bases short and J 13 bases short, with 17 bases between. The CDR3 covers 13 residues. As DNA, the CDR3 is TGTGCCAGCAGTGTCGGGACCCGGGGGATTCAGTTCTTC. It encodes CASSVGTRGIQFF.

The V and J genes are TRBV7-9 and TRBJ2-3; 9 nucleotides match TRBD2. The CDR3 length is 16 residues. The V gene's germline CDR1 is SEHNR and CDR2 FQNEAQ (reference sequence). V lost 1 base, J lost 0 bases, and 2 bases stayed unmatched. This CDR3 reads CASSLGSGRSTDTQYF. CDR3 sequence (DNA): TGTGCCAGCAGCTTAGGGAGCGGGAGGAGCACAGATACGCAGTATTTT.

This clone was detected a few times. The V and J genes are TRBV21-1 and TRBJ1-1. TRBV21-1 is a pseudogene segment. CDR3 size: 11 residues. The chain's CDR3 is CAKNPGPEAFF. In nucleotides, the CDR3 is TGTGCCAAAAATCCGGGCCCTGAAGCTTTCTTT.

Only a few counts were recorded for this clone. The V and J genes are TRBV11-2 and TRBJ2-7; TRBD2 is a possible D gene (6 bases). V lost 5 bases, J lost 2 bases, and 13 bases lay in between. This CDR3 region has 14 residues. Germline V lookup: CDR1 SGHAT, CDR2 FQNNGV. The CDR3 nucleotides read TGTGCCAGCAGCGAACCGGGACTGACCTACGAGCAGTACTTC. This sequence encodes CASSEPGLTYEQYF. The variable domain in full, completed from reference TRBV11-2 and TRBJ2-7, reads EAGVAQSPRYKIIEKRQSVAFWCNPISGHATLYWYQQILGQGPKLLIQFQNNGVVDDSQLPKDRFSAERLKGVDSTLKIQPAKLEDSAVYLCASSEPGLTYEQYFGPGTRLTVT.

The chain recombines TRBV7-9 with TRBJ2-5; 8 bases match TRBD1. J lost 5 bases, V lost 5 bases, and 7 bases had no gene match. Germline V CDR1 and CDR2: SEHNR, FQNEAQ (reference sequence). The CDR3 is 14 residues long. The CDR3 spells CASSRQGIEETQYF. The CDR3, as DNA: TGTGCCAGCAGCCGACAGGGGATTGAGGAGACCCAGTACTTC.

This clone was detected many times. V is TRBV29-1 and J is TRBJ1-1, with D possibly TRBD1 on 6 matching bases. The CDR3 covers 12 residues. Germline values: CDR1 SQVTM, CDR2 ANQGSEA. Trimming stripped 7 bases from V and 1 base from J, with 10 bases between. The CDR3 nucleotides read TGCAGCGCGGGGGGCCGGAACACTGAAGCTTTCTTT. Amino acids: CSAGGRNTEAFF.

This clone appeared a few times. The chain employs TRBV5-6 and TRBJ1-6; 8 nucleotides align to TRBD1. The ends lost 4 bases at V and 7 bases at J; junction bases unmatched: 4. CDR3 length: 14 residues. Germline values: CDR1 SGHDT, CDR2 YYEEEE. The CDR3 protein is CASSLRDRNSPLHF. The DNA of the CDR3 is TGTGCCAGCAGCCTCCGGGACAGGAATTCACCCCTCCACTTT.

The chain is built from TRBV28 and TRBJ1-1, with a possible D match to TRBD1 (6 bases). Germline V gene sequence: CDR1 MDHEN, CDR2 SYDVKM. V was pared by 5 bases and J by 4 bases, with 14 bases between. The CDR3 runs to 14 residues. The CDR3 bases are TGTGCCAGCAGTAGCCCAGGGGACGTCACTGAAGCTTTCTTT. This sequence encodes CASSSPGDVTEAFF. Together with reference TRBV28 and TRBJ1-1, the CDR3 gives the full variable domain: DVKVTQSSRYLVKRTGEKVFLECVQDMDHENMFWYRQDPGLGLRLIYFSYDVKMKEKGDIPEGYSVSREKKERFSLILESASTNQTSMYLCASSSPGDVTEAFFGQGTRLTVV.

V gene TRBV5-1 combines with J gene TRBJ2-3; TRBD2 matches at 11 bases. CDR1 and CDR2 (germline): SGHRS, YFSETQ. The CDR3 is 15 residues long. The trim removed 2 bases at V and 5 bases at J, leaving 4 bases unmatched. Written as DNA, the CDR3 is TGCGCCAGCAGCTTTGGGACTAGCGGACAAGATACGCAGTATTTT. Amino acids: CASSFGTSGQDTQYF.

V gene TRBV2 combines with J gene TRBJ1-2; D is possibly TRBD1 (5 bases). Germline V gene data show CDR1 as SNHLY and CDR2 as FYNNEI. V was cut by 4 bases and J by 5 bases, with 11 bases left in between. The CDR3 has 13 amino acids. This CDR3 reads CASSGPGRYGYTF. DNA for the CDR3: TGTGCCAGCAGTGGGCCAGGGAGGTATGGCTACACCTTC. The whole variable domain, filled in from reference TRBV2 and TRBJ1-2, reads EPEVTQTPSHQVTQMGQEVILRCVPISNHLYFYWYRQILGQKVEFLVSFYNNEISEKSEIFDDQFSVERPDGSNFTLKIRSTKLEDSAMYFCASSGPGRYGYTFGSGTRLTVV.